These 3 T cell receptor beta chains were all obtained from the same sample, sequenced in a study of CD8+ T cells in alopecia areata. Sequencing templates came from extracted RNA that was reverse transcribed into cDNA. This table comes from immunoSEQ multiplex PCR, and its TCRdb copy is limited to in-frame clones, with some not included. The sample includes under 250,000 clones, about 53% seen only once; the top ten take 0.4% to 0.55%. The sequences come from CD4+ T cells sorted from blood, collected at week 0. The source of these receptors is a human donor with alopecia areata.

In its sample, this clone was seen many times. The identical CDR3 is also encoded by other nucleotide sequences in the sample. The CDR3 DNA sequence: TGTGCCTGGAAGCGGGGGGGTAGCACAGATACGCAGTATTTT. This codes for CAWKRGGSTDTQYF. The chain links TRBV30 to TRBJ2-3; 10 nucleotides line up with TRBD2. Germline CDR1 reads GTSNPN; CDR2 reads SVGIG (reference sequence). The J segment lost 0 bases and the V segment lost 4 bases, leaving 1 base of the junction unmatched. This CDR3 is built from 14 residues. Complete variable domain (other parts from reference TRBV30 and TRBJ2-3): SQTIHQWPATLVQPVGSPLSLECTVEGTSNPNLYWYRQAAGRGLQLLFYSVGIGQISSEVPQNLSASRPQDRQFILSSKKLLLSDSGFYLCAWKRGGSTDTQYFGPGTRLTVL.

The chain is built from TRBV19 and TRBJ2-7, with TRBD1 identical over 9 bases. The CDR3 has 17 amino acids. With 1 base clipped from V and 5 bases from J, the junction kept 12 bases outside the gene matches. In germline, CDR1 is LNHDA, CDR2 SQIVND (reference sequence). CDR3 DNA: TGTGCCAGTAGTATAGGCCCCTTCCGGGACAGGGCCCACGAGCAGTACTTC. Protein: CASSIGPFRDRAHEQYF.

CDR3 region: CASSVGQSNYGYTF. CDR3 in DNA: TGTGCCAGCAGCGTAGGGCAGAGTAACTATGGCTACACCTTC. V usage is TRBV9 and J usage is TRBJ1-2; D uncertain. This CDR3 contains 14 residues. The V gene lost 0 bases and the J gene lost 1 base, with 7 bases spanning the gap. CDR1 is SGDLS, CDR2 YYNGEE, per germline.